This is a list of T cell receptor beta chains from one sample in a study of T cells in Graves' hyperthyroidism and ophthalmopathy. TCRdb used MiXCR to reprocess the multiplex PCR reads, holding one entry per CDR3 protein. The repertoire includes about 210,000 distinct CDR3 sequences, roughly 17% of them detected once, and approximately 50% sits in the top ten. Sequencing was performed on blood. The receptors were gathered from a man aged 50-60 years with Graves' hyperthyroidism. The CDR3 runs from the conserved cysteine through the conserved F or W. A D gene is named only where the DNA matches it firmly. Expanded clones get a size class; other rows say once, few or many, or leave the size out.

>TRBD2|TRBJ2-1|TRBV7-3|many
CASSFSGSGLDEQFF
TGTGCCAGCAGCTTTAGCGGGAGTGGGTTGGATGAGCAGTTCTTC
>.|TRBJ2-3|TRBV11-2|.
CASSSPSRPQYF
TGTGCCAGCAGCTCCCCTAGCAGACCCCAGTATTTT
>.|TRBJ2-4|TRBV4-2|.
CASSQGPRGAKNIQYF
TGTGCCAGCAGCCAAGGTCCGCGGGGTGCCAAAAACATTCAGTACTTC
>.|TRBJ2-5|TRBV5-1|.
CASSPTSRKQETQYF
TGCGCCAGCAGCCCGACCTCCAGGAAACAAGAGACCCAGTACTTC
>TRBD1|TRBJ2-4|TRBV20-1|.
CSATDRGANIQYF
TGCAGTGCTACCGACAGGGGTGCAAACATTCAGTACTTC
>.|TRBJ1-4|TRBV10-3|.
CAISVNRPSTNEKLFF
TGTGCCATCAGTGTTAACCGACCGAGCACTAATGAAAAACTGTTTTTT
>TRBD2|TRBJ2-3|TRBV18|few
CASCRDYSSTDTQYF
TGTGCCAGCTGCCGGGACTATTCTAGCACAGATACGCAGTATTTT
>.|TRBJ2-5|TRBV2|many
CASSEYLGQETQYF
TGTGCCAGCAGTGAATATCTAGGCCAAGAGACCCAGTACTTC
>TRBD2|TRBJ2-3|TRBV6-1|many
CASSAAGAVTDTQYF
TGTGCCAGCAGTGCTGCGGGAGCGGTAACAGATACGCAGTATTTT
>TRBD2|TRBJ2-2|TRBV20-1|many
CSARVVRTSGTGELFF
TGCAGTGCTAGAGTCGTCAGGACTAGCGGGACCGGGGAGCTGTTTTTT
>.|TRBJ2-1|TRBV24-1|many
CATSDLGSYNEQFF
TGTGCCACCAGTGATTTGGGCAGTTACAATGAGCAGTTCTTC
>.|TRBJ2-5|TRBV27|many
CASSLTDRQETQYF
TGTGCCAGCAGTTTGACCGACCGCCAAGAGACCCAGTACTTC
>TRBD2|TRBJ2-5|TRBV3-1|many
CASSNAGGRETQYF
TGTGCCAGCAGCAATGCGGGAGGCCGGGAGACCCAGTACTTC
>.|TRBJ2-7|TRBV6-1|many
CASSSWAGYEQYF
TGTGCCAGCAGTTCCTGGGCAGGGTACGAGCAGTACTTC
>.|TRBJ2-7|TRBV20-1|many
CSARDQGGALGQYF
TGCAGTGCTAGAGATCAAGGGGGAGCGCTCGGGCAGTACTTC
>.|TRBJ2-1|TRBV12-3/TRBV12-4|many
CASSDTGTPISYNEQFF
TGTGCCAGCAGTGACACCGGGACACCGATCTCCTACAATGAGCAGTTCTTC
>.|TRBJ2-2|TRBV6-1|many
CASAQSEGTGELFF
TGTGCCAGTGCCCAATCTGAGGGCACCGGGGAGCTGTTTTTT
>.|TRBJ1-2|TRBV30|few
CAWSLDSRTSGYTF
TGTGCCTGGAGTCTCGACAGTCGAACTTCTGGCTACACCTTC
>.|TRBJ2-3|TRBV5-5|once
CASSLASGGELTDTQYF
TGTGCCAGCAGCTTGGCGTCAGGTGGGGAACTCACAGATACGCAGTATTTT
>TRBD1|TRBJ1-1|TRBV19|.
CASSIVGTGGTEAFF
TGTGCCAGTAGTATAGTAGGGACAGGGGGAACTGAAGCTTTCTTT
>TRBD2|TRBJ2-7|TRBV28|few
CASKRGSSEQYF
TGTGCCAGCAAGCGGGGAAGTTCCGAGCAGTACTTC
>.|TRBJ2-3|TRBV28|many
CASSETGRSRGTQYF
TGTGCCAGCAGTGAAACAGGGAGGAGCAGGGGAACGCAGTATTTT
>TRBD2|TRBJ2-7|TRBV5-1|few
CASSTGLLIYEQYF
TGCGCCAGCAGCACGGGACTATTGATCTACGAGCAGTACTTC